Listed below are T cell receptor beta chains from one sample, sequenced in a study of T cell repertoires in cytomegalovirus infection. TCRdb re-called the reads through MiXCR, storing one row per CDR3 protein. This table holds a few hundred thousand distinct CDR3 sequences, roughly a sixth found once. The sample comprised PBMCs. The receptor source for this set is a human donor in good health (CMV status not recorded). Some clones in this sample may be carry-over from other donors' samples. The CDR3 runs from the conserved cysteine through the conserved F or W. D genes are given only for firm matches. Size tells how often a clone was seen (once, few, many) or the class of an expanded clone, and some rows leave it out.

CDR3 protein: CASSLGPPDVNEQFF
CDR3 DNA: TGTGCCAGCAGCTTAGGTCCCCCGGATGTAAATGAGCAGTTCTTC
J gene: TRBJ2-1
V gene: TRBV7-2
D gene: .
clone size: .

CDR3 protein: CATSRDSVYEQYF
CDR3 DNA: TGTGCCACCAGCAGGGACAGTGTGTACGAGCAGTACTTC
J gene: TRBJ2-7
V gene: TRBV15
D gene: .
clone size: .

CDR3 protein: CASSQTSGDTQYF
CDR3 DNA: TGCGCCAGCAGCCAAACCTCCGGTGATACGCAGTATTTT
J gene: TRBJ2-3
V gene: TRBV4-3
D gene: .
clone size: many

CDR3 protein: CASRASGAAYNEQFF
CDR3 DNA: TGTGCCAGCAGAGCAAGCGGGGCAGCCTACAATGAGCAGTTCTTC
J gene: TRBJ2-1
V gene: TRBV12-3/TRBV12-4
D gene: TRBD2
clone size: many

CDR3 protein: CASSPPGLLGYEQYF
CDR3 DNA: TGTGCCAGCAGCCCGCCAGGTTTACTAGGTTACGAGCAGTACTTC
J gene: TRBJ2-7
V gene: TRBV12-3/TRBV12-4
D gene: .
clone size: .

CDR3 protein: CASRPGQRDTQYF
CDR3 DNA: TGTGCCAGCAGGCCGGGACAGCGAGATACGCAGTATTTT
J gene: TRBJ2-3
V gene: TRBV7-2
D gene: TRBD1
clone size: many

CDR3 protein: CASSQESQALNSPLHF
CDR3 DNA: TGCGCCAGCAGCCAAGAAAGTCAAGCCCTGAATTCACCCCTCCACTTT
J gene: TRBJ1-6
V gene: TRBV4-1
D gene: .
clone size: few

CDR3 protein: CASSVLSGAYGEKLFF
CDR3 DNA: TGTGCCAGCAGCGTCCTGTCCGGGGCATACGGGGAAAAACTGTTTTTT
J gene: TRBJ1-4
V gene: TRBV28
D gene: .
clone size: .

CDR3 protein: CASIGEEIPAYNEQFF
CDR3 DNA: TGTGCCAGCATTGGGGAAGAAATCCCCGCTTACAATGAGCAGTTCTTC
J gene: TRBJ2-1
V gene: TRBV2
D gene: .
clone size: .

CDR3 protein: CASSVGGGATPEAFF
CDR3 DNA: TGTGCCAGCAGCGTAGGGGGAGGCGCTACCCCAGAAGCTTTCTTT
J gene: TRBJ1-1
V gene: TRBV9
D gene: .
clone size: few

CDR3 protein: CAIRRWNTEAFF
CDR3 DNA: TGTGCCATCAGACGGTGGAACACTGAAGCTTTCTTT
J gene: TRBJ1-1
V gene: TRBV10-3
D gene: .
clone size: .

CDR3 protein: CASSYSITGQDTEAFF
CDR3 DNA: TGTGCCAGCAGTTACTCGATTACGGGGCAGGATACTGAAGCTTTCTTT
J gene: TRBJ1-1
V gene: TRBV6-6
D gene: .
clone size: few

CDR3 protein: CASSPREGRFDTQYF
CDR3 DNA: TGTGCCAGCAGCCCTCGAGAGGGGCGTTTCGATACGCAGTATTTT
J gene: TRBJ2-3
V gene: TRBV7-2
D gene: .
clone size: many

CDR3 protein: CASSRPLGGSGPSNTQYF
CDR3 DNA: TGCGCCAGCAGTCGTCCGTTAGGGGGTTCGGGACCAAGTAATACGCAGTATTTT
J gene: TRBJ2-3
V gene: TRBV23-1
D gene: .
clone size: .

CDR3 protein: CASNRGVNTEAFF
CDR3 DNA: TGTGCCAGCAACCGGGGGGTGAACACTGAAGCTTTCTTT
J gene: TRBJ1-1
V gene: TRBV7-9
D gene: .
clone size: .

CDR3 protein: CSAIGLLNTEAFF
CDR3 DNA: TGCAGTGCTATAGGGCTCTTGAACACTGAAGCTTTCTTT
J gene: TRBJ1-1
V gene: TRBV20-1
D gene: .
clone size: .

CDR3 protein: CASSPSTGQGISGTEAFF
CDR3 DNA: TGTGCCAGCAGCCCGTCCACGGGACAGGGGATTTCGGGCACTGAAGCTTTCTTT
J gene: TRBJ1-1
V gene: TRBV7-8
D gene: TRBD1
clone size: many

CDR3 protein: CASSLRASGDQKTQYF
CDR3 DNA: TGTGCCAGCAGCTTAAGAGCTAGCGGGGACCAAAAGACCCAGTACTTC
J gene: TRBJ2-5
V gene: TRBV7-3
D gene: TRBD2
clone size: .

CDR3 protein: CASSFGRNEQFF
CDR3 DNA: TGTGCCAGCAGTTTTGGGCGCAATGAGCAGTTCTTC
J gene: TRBJ2-1
V gene: TRBV12-3/TRBV12-4
D gene: .
clone size: .

CDR3 protein: CASSLGTFKNIQYF
CDR3 DNA: TGTGCCAGCAGCTTAGGCACCTTCAAAAACATTCAGTACTTC
J gene: TRBJ2-4
V gene: TRBV11-2
D gene: .
clone size: .

CDR3 protein: CASSVAPGLNQPQHF
CDR3 DNA: TGTGCCAGCAGCGTAGCTCCGGGATTGAATCAGCCCCAGCATTTT
J gene: TRBJ1-5
V gene: TRBV9
D gene: .
clone size: .

CDR3 protein: CASSVGTVRNQPQHF
CDR3 DNA: TGTGCCAGCAGCGTAGGTACAGTTCGGAATCAGCCCCAGCATTTT
J gene: TRBJ1-5
V gene: TRBV9
D gene: .
clone size: .